This T cell receptor beta chain was sequenced for a study of blood T cell repertoires in COVID-19. Study-level information: COVID-19 samples collected from the United States, Italy and Spain covered acute and convalescent phases. PBMCs, B-cell-depleted T cells, or T cells were the source of the cDNA or gDNA that made up the material.

In its sample, this clone was seen a few times. Deletions cut 4 bases from V and 0 bases from J, with 19 bases between. The CDR3 totals 18 residues. The germline V gene encodes CDR1 ENHRY and CDR2 SYGVKD. Original methodology: Reference gene primer amplification in the assay estimated nucleated cell counts. The method was immunoSEQ multiplex PCR; TCRdb's version includes in-frame clones alone and lacks a portion of them. The V and J calls and clone size were taken over from that table, and D and trimming were inferred from the DNA. The profile shows about 190,000 clones, 65% to 80% of them singletons.

This TCR was sampled from a man aged 50 or older who had recovered from COVID-19. The source material was peripheral blood. The chain combines TRBV10-3 with TRBJ2-1, with D perhaps matching TRBD2 (5 bases). CDR3 protein: CAISAAFGADDSYNEQFF. Here the CDR3 DNA reads TGTGCCATCAGTGCGGCCTTCGGAGCGGACGACTCCTACAATGAGCAGTTCTTC.